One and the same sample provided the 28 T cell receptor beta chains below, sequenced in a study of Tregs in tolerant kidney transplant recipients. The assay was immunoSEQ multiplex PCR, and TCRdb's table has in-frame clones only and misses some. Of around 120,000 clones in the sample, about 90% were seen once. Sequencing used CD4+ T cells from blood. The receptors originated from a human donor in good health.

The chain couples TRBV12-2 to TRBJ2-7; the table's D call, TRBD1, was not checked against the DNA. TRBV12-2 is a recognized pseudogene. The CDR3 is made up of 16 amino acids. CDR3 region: CASRLAGVTGIYEQYF. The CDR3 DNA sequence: TGTGCAAGTCGCTTAGCTGGGGTGACAGGGATCTACGAGCAGTACTTC.

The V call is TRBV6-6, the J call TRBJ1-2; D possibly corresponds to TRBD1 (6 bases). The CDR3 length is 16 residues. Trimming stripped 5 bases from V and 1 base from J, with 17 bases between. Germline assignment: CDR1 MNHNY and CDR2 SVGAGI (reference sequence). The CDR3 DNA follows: TGTGCCAGCAGTACTCCCGGACAGCCTAATAACTATGGCTACACCTTC. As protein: CASSTPGQPNNYGYTF.

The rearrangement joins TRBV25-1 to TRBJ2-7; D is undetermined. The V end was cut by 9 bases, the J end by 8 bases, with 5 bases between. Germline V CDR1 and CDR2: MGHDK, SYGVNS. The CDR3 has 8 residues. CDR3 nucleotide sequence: TGTGCCAGTAGCAAGCAGTACTTC. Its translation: CASSKQYF.

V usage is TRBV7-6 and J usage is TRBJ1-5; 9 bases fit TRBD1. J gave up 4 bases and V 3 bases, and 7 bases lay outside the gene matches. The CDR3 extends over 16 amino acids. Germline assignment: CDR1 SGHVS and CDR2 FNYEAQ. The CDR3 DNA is TGTGCCAGCAGCTTGGGGGGGACAGGGATTAATCAGCCCCAGCATTTT. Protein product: CASSLGGTGINQPQHF.

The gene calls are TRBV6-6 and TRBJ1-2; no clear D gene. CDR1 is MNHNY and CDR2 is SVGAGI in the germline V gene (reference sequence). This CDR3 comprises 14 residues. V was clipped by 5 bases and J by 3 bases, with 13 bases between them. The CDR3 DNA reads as TGTGCCAGCAGTAGTGGGTCCAGCCACTATGGCTACACCTTC. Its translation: CASSSGSSHYGYTF.

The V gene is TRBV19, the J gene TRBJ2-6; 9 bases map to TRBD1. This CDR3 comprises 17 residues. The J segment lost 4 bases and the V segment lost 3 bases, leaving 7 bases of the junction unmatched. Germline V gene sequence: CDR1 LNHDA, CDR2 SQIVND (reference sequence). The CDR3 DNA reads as TGTGCCAGTAGTATCGCCGGGACAGGGACCGGGGCCAACGTCCTGACTTTC. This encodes CASSIAGTGTGANVLTF.

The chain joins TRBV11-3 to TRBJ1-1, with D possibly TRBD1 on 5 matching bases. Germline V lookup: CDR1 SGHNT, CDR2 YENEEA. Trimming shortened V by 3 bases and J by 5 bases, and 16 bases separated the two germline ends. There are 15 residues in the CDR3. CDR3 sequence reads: CASSLTGQAGTEAFF. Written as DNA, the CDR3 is TGTGCCAGCAGCTTGACCGGACAAGCGGGTACTGAAGCTTTCTTT.

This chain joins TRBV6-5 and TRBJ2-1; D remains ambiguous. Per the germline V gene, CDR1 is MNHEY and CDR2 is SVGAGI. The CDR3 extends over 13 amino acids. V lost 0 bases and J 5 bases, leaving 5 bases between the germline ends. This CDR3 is CASSYSSHNEQFF. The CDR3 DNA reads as TGTGCCAGCAGTTACTCAAGCCACAATGAGCAGTTCTTC.

The CDR3 sequence: CASSLNGIAGNTIYF. The CDR3 coding sequence is TGCGCCAGCAGCTTGAACGGGATTGCTGGAAACACCATATATTTT. The rearrangement joins TRBV5-1 to TRBJ1-3; D gene unclear. CDR3 length: 15 residues. CDR1 SGHRS and CDR2 YFSETQ come from the germline V gene. The germline V and J ends were trimmed by 1 base and 2 bases, with 10 bases remaining between them.

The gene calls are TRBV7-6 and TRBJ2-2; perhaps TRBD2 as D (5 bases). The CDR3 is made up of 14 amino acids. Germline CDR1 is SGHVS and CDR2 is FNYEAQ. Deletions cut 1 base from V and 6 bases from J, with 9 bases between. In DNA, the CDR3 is TGTGCCAGCAGCTTAGGTCACGGGGCCGGGGAGCTGTTTTTT. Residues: CASSLGHGAGELFF.

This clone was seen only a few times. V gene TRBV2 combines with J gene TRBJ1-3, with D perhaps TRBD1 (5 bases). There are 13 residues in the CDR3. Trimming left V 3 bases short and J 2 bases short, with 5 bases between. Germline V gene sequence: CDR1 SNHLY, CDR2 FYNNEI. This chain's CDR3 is CASSDRAGNTIYF. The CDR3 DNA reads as TGTGCCAGCAGTGACAGGGCTGGAAACACCATATATTTT. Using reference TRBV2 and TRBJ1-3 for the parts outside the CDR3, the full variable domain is EPEVTQTPSHQVTQMGQEVILRCVPISNHLYFYWYRQILGQKVEFLVSFYNNEISEKSEIFDDQFSVERPDGSNFTLKIRSTKLEDSAMYFCASSDRAGNTIYFGEGSWLTVV.

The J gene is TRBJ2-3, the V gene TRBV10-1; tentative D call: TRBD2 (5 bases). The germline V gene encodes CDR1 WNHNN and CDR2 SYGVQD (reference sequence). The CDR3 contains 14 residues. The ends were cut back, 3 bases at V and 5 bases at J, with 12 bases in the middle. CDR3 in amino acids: CASSEAAPRDTQYF. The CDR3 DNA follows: TGCGCCAGCAGTGAAGCGGCTCCAAGAGATACGCAGTATTTT.

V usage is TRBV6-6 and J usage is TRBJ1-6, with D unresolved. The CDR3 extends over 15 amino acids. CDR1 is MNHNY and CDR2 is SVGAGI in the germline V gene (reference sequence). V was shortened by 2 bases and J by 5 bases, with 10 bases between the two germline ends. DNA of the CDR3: TGTGCCAGCAGTTACGGAAGGTTTGATAATTCACCCCTCCACTTT. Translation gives CASSYGRFDNSPLHF.

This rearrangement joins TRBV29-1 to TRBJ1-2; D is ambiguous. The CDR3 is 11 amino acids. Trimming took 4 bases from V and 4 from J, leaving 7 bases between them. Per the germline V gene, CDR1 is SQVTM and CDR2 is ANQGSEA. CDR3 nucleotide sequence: TGCAGCGTTGGAGAGTTCTATGGCTACACCTTC. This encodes CSVGEFYGYTF.

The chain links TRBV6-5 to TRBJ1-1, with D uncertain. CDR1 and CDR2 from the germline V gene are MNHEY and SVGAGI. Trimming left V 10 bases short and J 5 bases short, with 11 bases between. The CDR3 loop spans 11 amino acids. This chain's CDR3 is CATTDRTEAFF. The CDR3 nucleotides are TGTGCCACCACTGACCGGACTGAAGCTTTCTTT.

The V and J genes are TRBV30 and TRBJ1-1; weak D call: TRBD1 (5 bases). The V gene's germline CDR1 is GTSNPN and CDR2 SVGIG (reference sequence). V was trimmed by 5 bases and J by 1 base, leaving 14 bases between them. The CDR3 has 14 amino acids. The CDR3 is CAWGREPGNTEAFF. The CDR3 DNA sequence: TGTGCCTGGGGCAGGGAGCCAGGGAACACTGAAGCTTTCTTT.

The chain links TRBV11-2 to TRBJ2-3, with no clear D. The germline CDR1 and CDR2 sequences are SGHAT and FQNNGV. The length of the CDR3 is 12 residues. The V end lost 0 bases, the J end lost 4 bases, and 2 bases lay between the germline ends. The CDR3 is CASSLDADTQYF. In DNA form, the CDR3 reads TGTGCCAGCAGCTTAGACGCAGATACGCAGTATTTT.

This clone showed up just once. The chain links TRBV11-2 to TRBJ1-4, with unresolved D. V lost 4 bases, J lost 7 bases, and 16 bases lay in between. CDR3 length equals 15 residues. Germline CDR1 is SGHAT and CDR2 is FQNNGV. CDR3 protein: CASSYRPQVGEKLFF. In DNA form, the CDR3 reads TGTGCCAGCAGCTACCGGCCCCAAGTTGGTGAAAAACTGTTTTTT.

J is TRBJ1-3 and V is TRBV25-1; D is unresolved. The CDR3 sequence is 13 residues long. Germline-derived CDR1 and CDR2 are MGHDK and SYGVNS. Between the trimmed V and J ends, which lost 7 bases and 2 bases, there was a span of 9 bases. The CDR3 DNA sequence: TGTGCCAGCACTTACGGAGCTGGAAACACCATATATTTT. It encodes CASTYGAGNTIYF.

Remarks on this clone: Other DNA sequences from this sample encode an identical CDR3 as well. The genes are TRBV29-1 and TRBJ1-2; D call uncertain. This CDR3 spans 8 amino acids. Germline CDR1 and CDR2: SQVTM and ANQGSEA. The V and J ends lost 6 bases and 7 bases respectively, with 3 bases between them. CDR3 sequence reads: CSVGGYTF. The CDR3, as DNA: TGCAGCGTCGGTGGCTACACCTTC.

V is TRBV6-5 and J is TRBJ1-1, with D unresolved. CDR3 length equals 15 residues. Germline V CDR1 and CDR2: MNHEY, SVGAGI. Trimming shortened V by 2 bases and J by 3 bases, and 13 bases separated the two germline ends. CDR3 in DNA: TGTGCCAGCAGTTACGAAGCAATCCCGGACACTGAAGCTTTCTTT. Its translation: CASSYEAIPDTEAFF.

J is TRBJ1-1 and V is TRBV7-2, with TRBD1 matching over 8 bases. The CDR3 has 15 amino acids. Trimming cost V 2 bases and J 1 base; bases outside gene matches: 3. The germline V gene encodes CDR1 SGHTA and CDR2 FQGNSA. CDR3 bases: TGTGCCAGCAGCTTACAGGGGGCGGGGAACACTGAAGCTTTCTTT. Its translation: CASSLQGAGNTEAFF.

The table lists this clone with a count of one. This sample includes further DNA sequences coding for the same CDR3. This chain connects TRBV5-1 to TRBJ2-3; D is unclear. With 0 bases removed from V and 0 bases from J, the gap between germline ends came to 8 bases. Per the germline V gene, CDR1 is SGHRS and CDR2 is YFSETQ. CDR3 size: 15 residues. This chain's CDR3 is CASSLGGLSTDTQYF. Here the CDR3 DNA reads TGCGCCAGCAGCTTGGGGGGTCTTAGCACAGATACGCAGTATTTT.

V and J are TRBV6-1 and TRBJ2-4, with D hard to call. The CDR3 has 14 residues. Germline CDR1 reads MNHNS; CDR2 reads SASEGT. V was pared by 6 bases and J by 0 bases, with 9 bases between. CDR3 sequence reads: CASSPGIAKNIQYF. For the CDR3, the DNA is TGTGCCAGCAGCCCCGGTATAGCCAAAAACATTCAGTACTTC.

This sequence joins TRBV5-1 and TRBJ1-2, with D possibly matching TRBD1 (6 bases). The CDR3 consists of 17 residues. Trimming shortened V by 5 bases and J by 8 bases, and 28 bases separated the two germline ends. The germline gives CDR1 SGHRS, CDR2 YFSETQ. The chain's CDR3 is CASRKQPRDTISEGYTF. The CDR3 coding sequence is TGCGCCAGCAGGAAACAACCCCGGGACACAATTTCGGAAGGCTACACCTTC.

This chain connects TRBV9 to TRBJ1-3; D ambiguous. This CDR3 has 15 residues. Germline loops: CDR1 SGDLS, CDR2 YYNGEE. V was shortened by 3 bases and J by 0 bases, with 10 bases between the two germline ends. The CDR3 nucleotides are TGTGCCAGCAGCGCAGACACCTTCTCTGGAAACACCATATATTTT. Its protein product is CASSADTFSGNTIYF. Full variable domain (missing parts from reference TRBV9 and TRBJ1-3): DSGVTQTPKHLITATGQRVTLRCSPRSGDLSVYWYQQSLDQGLQFLIQYYNGEERAKGNILERFSAQQFPDLHSELNLSSLELGDSALYFCASSADTFSGNTIYFGEGSWLTVV.

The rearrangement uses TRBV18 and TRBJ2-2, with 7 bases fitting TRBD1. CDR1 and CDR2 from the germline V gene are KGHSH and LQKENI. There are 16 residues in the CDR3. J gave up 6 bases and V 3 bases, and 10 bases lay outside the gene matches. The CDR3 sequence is CASSPAPGQSSGELFF. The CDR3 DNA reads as TGTGCCAGCTCACCCGCTCCGGGACAGTCGTCCGGGGAGCTGTTTTTT. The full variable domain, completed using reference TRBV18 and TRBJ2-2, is NAGVMQNPRHLVRRRGQEARLRCSPMKGHSHVYWYRQLPEEGLKFMVYLQKENIIDESGMPKERFSAEFPKEGPSILRIQQVVRGDSAAYFCASSPAPGQSSGELFFGEGSRLTVL.

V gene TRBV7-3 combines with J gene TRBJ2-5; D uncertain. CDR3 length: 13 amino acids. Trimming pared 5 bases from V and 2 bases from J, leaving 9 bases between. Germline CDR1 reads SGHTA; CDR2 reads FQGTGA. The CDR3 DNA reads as TGTGCCAGCAGCGGCACGGGTCAAGAGACCCAGTACTTC. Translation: CASSGTGQETQYF.